Below are 24 T cell receptor beta chains sequenced from a single sample in a study of T cell changes during pregnancy in multiple sclerosis. Using immunoSEQ multiplex PCR, the repertoire was profiled, and TCRdb retains in-frame clones only, with some absent. This sample has tens of thousands of clones; 92% occur once, and the top ten carry 2% to 2.5%. The starting material was peripheral blood, obtained after pregnancy. The receptors here all came from a female donor with multiple sclerosis, enrolled in a pregnancy study.

This sequence joins TRBV10-2 and TRBJ1-1; possibly TRBD1 for D (6 bases). CDR1 is WSHSY and CDR2 is SAAADI in the germline V gene. The CDR3 runs 14 residues. Trimming removed 4 bases at V and 0 bases at J, with 9 bases between. The CDR3 sequence: CASSGQVMNTEAFF. The CDR3 DNA reads TGCGCCAGCAGTGGACAGGTCATGAACACTGAAGCTTTCTTT.

The chain couples TRBV19 to TRBJ2-4; the D is unclear. V was pared by 2 bases and J by 0 bases, with 20 bases between. The CDR3 sequence is 19 residues long. Per germline, CDR1 LNHDA and CDR2 SQIVND (reference sequence). The CDR3 reads CASSITNLSSMVAKNIQYF. The CDR3 DNA follows: TGTGCCAGTAGTATAACTAACCTTTCCTCCATGGTAGCCAAAAACATTCAGTACTTC.

This sequence joins TRBV6-5 and TRBJ1-3, with D tentatively TRBD1 (5 bases). Germline lookup yields CDR1 MNHEY and CDR2 SVGAGI. The CDR3 spans 15 residues. The V gene lost 6 bases and the J gene lost 4 bases, with 16 bases spanning the gap. The chain's CDR3 is CASSFAGLSGNTIYF. The CDR3, as DNA: TGTGCCAGCAGCTTCGCAGGGTTATCAGGAAACACCATATATTTT.

The chain has TRBV9 and TRBJ1-2, with 7 bases fitting TRBD1. The germline gives CDR1 SGDLS, CDR2 YYNGEE. This CDR3 has 14 residues. Trimming removed 1 base from V and 6 bases from J; junction bases left unmatched: 6. CDR3 DNA sequence: TGTGCCAGCAGCGTATCCGGGACAGCGAATGGCTACACCTTC. This codes for CASSVSGTANGYTF.

This CDR3 reads CASSPTDGVGFLTGYTF. Here the CDR3 DNA reads TGTGCCAGCAGTCCGACCGACGGAGTAGGTTTCCTTACTGGCTACACCTTC. The genes are TRBV27 and TRBJ1-2; no definite D call. Germline V CDR1 and CDR2: MNHEY, SMNVEV (reference sequence). V was clipped by 5 bases and J by 7 bases, with 26 bases between them. The CDR3 spans 17 residues.

V and J are TRBV7-3 and TRBJ1-1, with a possible D match to TRBD1 (6 bases). The CDR3 has 14 residues. Trimming removed 4 bases at V and 8 bases at J, with 17 bases between. Germline loops: CDR1 SGHTA, CDR2 FQGTGA. The CDR3 is CASSSYPGHREAFF. The CDR3 nucleotides are TGTGCCAGCAGCTCCTATCCGGGACATAGAGAAGCTTTCTTT.

The V gene is TRBV4-1, the J gene TRBJ2-7; tentative D call: TRBD2 (5 bases). V was pared by 1 base and J by 2 bases, with 12 bases between. Germline CDR1 MGHRA, CDR2 YSYEKL. This CDR3 is built from 15 residues. CDR3 DNA sequence: TGCGCCAGCAGCCAAGCTGGGCTAGCCGCCTACGAGCAGTACTTC. Translating gives CASSQAGLAAYEQYF.

The genes are TRBV7-6 and TRBJ2-2, with a weak D call TRBD2 (5 bases). V was pared by 5 bases and J by 3 bases, with 7 bases between. CDR1 is SGHVS and CDR2 is FNYEAQ in the germline V gene. The CDR3 consists of 13 residues. CDR3 loop: CASSPRDTGELFF. CDR3 coding DNA: TGTGCCAGCAGCCCGCGGGACACCGGGGAGCTGTTTTTT.

This chain links TRBV30 with TRBJ2-7; 11 bases align to TRBD1. This CDR3 has 16 amino acids. Germline V gene sequence: CDR1 GTSNPN, CDR2 SVGIG (reference sequence). Germline trimming cut 0 bases from V and 3 bases from J; bases unmatched to any gene: 7. The CDR3 loop is CAWSVLLGQGVYEQYF. The CDR3 coding sequence is TGTGCCTGGAGTGTACTTTTGGGACAGGGGGTCTACGAGCAGTACTTC.

The genes are TRBV19 and TRBJ2-7, with 9 bases that match TRBD1. The trim removed 3 bases at V and 6 bases at J, leaving 0 bases unmatched. Germline CDR1 is LNHDA and CDR2 is SQIVND (reference sequence). This CDR3 has 12 amino acids. The CDR3 region has the DNA TGTGCCAGTAGTATGGGACAGGGCGAGCAGTACTTC. Amino acids: CASSMGQGEQYF.

The chain uses TRBV6-7 and TRBJ2-1; D gene unclear. TRBV6-7 carries the ORF label, with uncertain function. The V gene lost 0 bases and the J gene lost 5 bases, with 5 bases spanning the gap. There are 13 residues in the CDR3. CDR3 protein: CASSYSQNNEQFF. CDR3 nucleotide sequence: TGTGCCAGCAGTTACTCCCAGAACAATGAGCAGTTCTTC.

This clone was observed once. The J gene is TRBJ1-5, the V gene TRBV5-1; D unclear. The germline V and J ends were trimmed by 1 base and 0 bases, with 8 bases remaining between them. Per the germline V gene, CDR1 is SGHRS and CDR2 is YFSETQ. CDR3 size: 15 residues. The CDR3 DNA reads as TGCGCCAGCAGCTTGAGAGGGTCTAGCAATCAGCCCCAGCATTTT. It encodes CASSLRGSSNQPQHF.

The chain uses TRBV30 and TRBJ1-5; no clear D gene. The germline V gene encodes CDR1 GTSNPN and CDR2 SVGIG (reference sequence). The CDR3 sequence is 13 residues long. Trimming shortened V by 0 bases and J by 6 bases, and 9 bases separated the two germline ends. This CDR3 is CAWSVKVAQPQHF. The CDR3 bases are TGTGCCTGGAGTGTAAAAGTGGCTCAGCCCCAGCATTTT.

The rearrangement links TRBV29-1 to TRBJ1-1; 9 bases fit TRBD1. CDR1 SQVTM and CDR2 ANQGSEA come from the germline V gene. After removal of 6 bases from V and 5 bases from J, the junction contained 10 bases not matched to a gene. The length of the CDR3 is 14 residues. The CDR3 DNA reads TGCAGCGTCGGGACAGGGATTGATCATACTGAAGCTTTCTTT. Amino acid sequence: CSVGTGIDHTEAFF.

The rearrangement joins TRBV6-4 to TRBJ2-3; TRBD1 matches 9 bases. The CDR3 is 15 residues long. J gave up 1 base and V 2 bases, and 1 base lay outside the gene matches. CDR1 and CDR2 from the germline V gene are MRHNA and SNTAGT. The CDR3 DNA reads TGTGCCAGCAGTGACGGGACAGGGCGCACAGATACGCAGTATTTT. Protein: CASSDGTGRTDTQYF.

This chain connects TRBV5-1 to TRBJ2-2; 16 bases match TRBD2. The CDR3 runs to 20 residues. Germline assignment: CDR1 SGHRS and CDR2 YFSETQ. After removal of 5 bases from V and 3 bases from J, the junction contained 13 bases not matched to a gene. The CDR3 DNA reads as TGCGCCAGCAGGCTCGGCTCGGGACTAGCGGGAGGGCCACACACCGGGGAGCTGTTTTTT. Protein: CASRLGSGLAGGPHTGELFF.

The V and J genes are TRBV19 and TRBJ2-2, with a tentative D call TRBD2 (7 bases). Looked up from germline, CDR1 is LNHDA and CDR2 is SQIVND (reference sequence). The CDR3 runs to 16 residues. The V and J ends lost 6 bases and 5 bases respectively, with 19 bases between them. The CDR3, as DNA: TGTGCCAGTAGCCCCAGGGAGGGGGTAGTAACCGGGGAGCTGTTTTTT. Protein sequence: CASSPREGVVTGELFF. The complete variable domain, with remaining parts taken from reference TRBV19 and TRBJ2-2, reads DGGITQSPKYLFRKEGQNVTLSCEQNLNHDAMYWYRQDPGQGLRLIYYSQIVNDFQKGDIAEGYSVSREKKESFPLTVTSAQKNPTAFYLCASSPREGVVTGELFFGEGSRLTVL.

With respect to this clone: This sample includes further DNA sequences coding for the same CDR3. The chain employs TRBV6-5 and TRBJ1-2, with D possibly TRBD1 on 5 matching bases. The CDR3 runs 14 residues. The germline V gene has CDR1 MNHEY and CDR2 SVGAGI. V lost 0 bases and J 8 bases, leaving 13 bases between the germline ends. CDR3 residues: CASSYSGRGGGYTF. CDR3 coding DNA: TGTGCCAGCAGTTACTCGGGGAGGGGAGGAGGCTACACCTTC.

The chain combines TRBV6-1 with TRBJ2-7; maybe TRBD1 (6 bases). The CDR3 length is 15 residues. The V and J ends lost 9 bases and 3 bases respectively, with 21 bases between them. Germline CDR1 and CDR2: MNHNS and SASEGT. For the CDR3, the DNA is TGTGCCAGTAGCCGAACGGGACAAAACTTCTACGAGCAGTACTTC. Translated: CASSRTGQNFYEQYF.

J is TRBJ2-7 and V is TRBV5-6; a weak D match, TRBD1 (5 bases). Trimming took off 1 base at V and 8 bases at J, with 13 bases between the two ends. The V gene's germline CDR1 is SGHDT and CDR2 YYEEEE. The CDR3 contains 13 residues. The DNA for the CDR3 is TGTGCCAGCAGCTTGAACAGGCAGGGAAAGCAGTACTTC. This encodes CASSLNRQGKQYF.

The chain is built from TRBV10-1 and TRBJ2-2; D perhaps matches TRBD2 (6 bases). Trimming left V 8 bases short and J 6 bases short, with 16 bases between. The CDR3 loop spans 14 amino acids. The germline V gene has CDR1 WNHNN and CDR2 SYGVQD (reference sequence). CDR3 in amino acids: CASRDSNRPGELFF. The CDR3 region has the DNA TGCGCCAGCCGGGACTCCAACCGGCCCGGGGAGCTGTTTTTT.

This chain uses TRBV30 with TRBJ2-2; 8 nucleotides line up with TRBD1. The CDR3 is 18 residues long. CDR1 is GTSNPN and CDR2 is SVGIG in the germline V gene (reference sequence). V was clipped by 0 bases and J by 4 bases; unmatched bases: 13. CDR3 nucleotide sequence: TGTGCCTGGAGTGTGCTAATTACCTCCAGGGGGCCCACCGGGGAGCTGTTTTTT. Encoded protein: CAWSVLITSRGPTGELFF.

The V call is TRBV4-2, the J call TRBJ2-3; TRBD1 might be the D (5 bases). Germline V gives CDR1 LGHNA, CDR2 YNFKEQ. This CDR3 spans 14 amino acids. The V and J ends lost 4 bases and 3 bases respectively, with 11 bases between them. The CDR3 DNA sequence: TGTGCCAGCAGCCGTGAAGGGGCAACAGATACGCAGTATTTT. Translating it yields CASSREGATDTQYF.

The chain couples TRBV9 to TRBJ1-1, with D unclear. The CDR3 totals 12 residues. CDR1 SGDLS and CDR2 YYNGEE come from the germline V gene. V lost 4 bases and J 7 bases, leaving 11 bases between the germline ends. The CDR3: CASSRGRSEAFF. The DNA of the CDR3 is TGTGCCAGCAGCCGTGGGAGGAGTGAAGCTTTCTTT. The full variable domain, with the rest looked up from reference TRBV9 and TRBJ1-1, is DSGVTQTPKHLITATGQRVTLRCSPRSGDLSVYWYQQSLDQGLQFLIQYYNGEERAKGNILERFSAQQFPDLHSELNLSSLELGDSALYFCASSRGRSEAFFGQGTRLTVV.